The 5 T cell receptor beta chains reported below all come from one sample, sequenced in a study of blood T cells in healthy people across ages. Together with a sample-barcoded 5' primer, a J-beta primer mix was included in a second PCR lasting 7 to 11 cycles. Via MiXCR, TCRdb re-called the 5' RACE reads, giving one row per CDR3 protein. The sample consists of some 900,000 distinct CDR3 sequences, 45% to 50% of them appearing once. The specimen was blood. The receptors shown here come from a man younger than 45 in good health.

The chain combines TRBV6-6 with TRBJ1-5; D remains ambiguous. The germline V gene has CDR1 MNHNY and CDR2 SVGAGI (reference sequence). There are 13 residues in the CDR3. Trimming left V 7 bases short and J 11 bases short, with 18 bases between. CDR3 sequence: CASNDGVSQAQHF. The CDR3 DNA reads as TGTGCCAGCAATGACGGTGTGAGCCAGGCCCAGCATTTT.

This clonotype was recorded a few times. The V and J genes are TRBV7-2 and TRBJ2-7, with D possibly being TRBD1 (6 bases). Trimming stripped 5 bases from V and 3 bases from J, with 14 bases between. The CDR3 loop spans 14 amino acids. Germline CDR1 is SGHTA and CDR2 is FQGNSA. The CDR3 DNA sequence: TGTGCCAGCAGCGCGTCGACAGGATACTACGAGCAGTACTTC. Its protein product is CASSASTGYYEQYF.

The table lists this clonotype with a few counts. This sequence joins TRBV20-1 and TRBJ2-5, with D possibly being TRBD2 (5 bases). The ends were cut back, 4 bases at V and 5 bases at J, with 11 bases in the middle. This CDR3 has 12 amino acids. Looked up from germline, CDR1 is DFQATT and CDR2 is SNEGSKA (reference sequence). CDR3 sequence reads: CSAIGSVETQYF. In nucleotides, the CDR3 is TGCAGTGCTATCGGTAGCGTTGAGACCCAGTACTTC.

The table lists this clonotype with a few counts. The chain links TRBV29-1 to TRBJ2-5, with 7 bases lining up with TRBD1. J was trimmed by 5 bases and V by 3 bases; bases with no gene match: 6. The CDR3 length is 13 residues. CDR1 is SQVTM and CDR2 is ANQGSEA in the germline V gene. CDR3 DNA: TGCAGCGTTGATCTTTCAGGGGGTGAGACCCAGTACTTC. It encodes CSVDLSGGETQYF.

This chain joins TRBV4-1 and TRBJ2-7, with D possibly TRBD2 on 7 matching bases. The V gene's germline CDR1 is MGHRA and CDR2 YSYEKL. The V and J ends lost 0 bases and 0 bases respectively, with 12 bases between them. The length of the CDR3 is 16 residues. DNA for the CDR3: TGCGCCAGCAGCCAAGAGAAGAGGGGGGGCTCCTACGAGCAGTACTTC. Amino acids: CASSQEKRGGSYEQYF.